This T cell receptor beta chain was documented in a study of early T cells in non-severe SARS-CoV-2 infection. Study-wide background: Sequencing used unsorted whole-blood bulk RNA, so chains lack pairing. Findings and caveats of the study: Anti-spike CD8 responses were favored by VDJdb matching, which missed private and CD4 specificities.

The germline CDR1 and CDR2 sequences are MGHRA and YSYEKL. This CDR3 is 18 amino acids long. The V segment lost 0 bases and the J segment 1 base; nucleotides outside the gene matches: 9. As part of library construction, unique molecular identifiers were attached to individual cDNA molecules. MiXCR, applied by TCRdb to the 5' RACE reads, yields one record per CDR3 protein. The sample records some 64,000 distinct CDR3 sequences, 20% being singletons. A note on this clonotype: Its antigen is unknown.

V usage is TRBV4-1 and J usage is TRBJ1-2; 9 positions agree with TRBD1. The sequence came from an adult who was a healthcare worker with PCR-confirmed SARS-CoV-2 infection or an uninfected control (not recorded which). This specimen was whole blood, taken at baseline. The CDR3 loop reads CASSQDGDREPLNYGYTF. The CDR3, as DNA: TGCGCCAGCAGCCAAGATGGGGACAGGGAACCCCTTAACTATGGCTACACCTTC.